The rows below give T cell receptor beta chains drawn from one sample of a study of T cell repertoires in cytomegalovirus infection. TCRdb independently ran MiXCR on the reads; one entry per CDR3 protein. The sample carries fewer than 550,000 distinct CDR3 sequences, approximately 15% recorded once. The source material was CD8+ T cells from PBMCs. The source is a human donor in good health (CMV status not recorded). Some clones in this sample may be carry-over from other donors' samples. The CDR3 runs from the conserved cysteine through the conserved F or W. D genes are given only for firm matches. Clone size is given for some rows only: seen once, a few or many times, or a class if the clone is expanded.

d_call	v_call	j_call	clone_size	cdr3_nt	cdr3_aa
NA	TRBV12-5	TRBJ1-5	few	TGTGCTAGTGGTTTGGTACATAACAGCCGTAGCAATCAGCCCCAGCATTTT	CASGLVHNSRSNQPQHF
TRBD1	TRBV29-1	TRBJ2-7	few	TGCAGCGGGACCGACAGGGGCAACACCTACGAGCAGTACTTC	CSGTDRGNTYEQYF
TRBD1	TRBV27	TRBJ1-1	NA	TGTGCCAGCAGTCCTGGGACAGGCCCTGAAGCTTTCTTT	CASSPGTGPEAFF
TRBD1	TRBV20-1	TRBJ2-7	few	TGCAGTGCTCACAGGGGAACCTACGAGCAGTACTTC	CSAHRGTYEQYF
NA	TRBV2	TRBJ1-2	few	TGTGCCAGCAGTGATCCCCAGAACCCCTGGGGCTACACCTTC	CASSDPQNPWGYTF
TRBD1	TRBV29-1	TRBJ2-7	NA	TGCAGCGCTCGGTTGGGAGACAGGGCCTACGAGCAGTACTTC	CSARLGDRAYEQYF
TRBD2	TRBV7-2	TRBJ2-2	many	TGTGCCAGCAGCTCAACTAGCGGCCCGAACACCGGGGAGCTGTTTTTT	CASSSTSGPNTGELFF
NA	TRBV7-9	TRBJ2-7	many	TGTGCCAGCAGCCCCATGGGGGAAGCAGACGAGCAGTACTTC	CASSPMGEADEQYF
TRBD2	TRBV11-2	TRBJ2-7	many	TGTGCCAGCAGCACTAGCGGGAGGTCCTACGAGCAGTACTTC	CASSTSGRSYEQYF
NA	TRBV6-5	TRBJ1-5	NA	TGTGCCAGCAGTTACTCGGGGCGGAGTCAGCCCCAGCATTTT	CASSYSGRSQPQHF
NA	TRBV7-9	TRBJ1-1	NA	TGTGCCAGCAGCTCCCAGACTGAAGCTTTCTTT	CASSSQTEAFF
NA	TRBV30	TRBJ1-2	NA	TGTGCCTGGTCAGCAGGGACGGACTATGGCTACACCTTC	CAWSAGTDYGYTF
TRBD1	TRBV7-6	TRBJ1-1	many	TGTGCCAGCAGCTCTACAGGGGGCTTCGGGACCACTGAAGCTTTCTTT	CASSSTGGFGTTEAFF
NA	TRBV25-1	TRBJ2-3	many	TGTGCCAGCACAGGGGGGCCGGTCACAGATACGCAGTATTTT	CASTGGPVTDTQYF
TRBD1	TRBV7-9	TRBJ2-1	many	TGTGCCAGCAGCTCGAGCGGACAGGAACATGATGAGCAGTTCTTC	CASSSSGQEHDEQFF
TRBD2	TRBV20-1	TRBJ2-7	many	TGCAGTGCTAGAGAAGTTCTAGCGGTACACTACGAGCAGTACTTC	CSAREVLAVHYEQYF
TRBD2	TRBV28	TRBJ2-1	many	TGTGCCAGCAGTAGCCCTTTTAGTAGCGGGAGTATCTACAATGAGCAGTTCTTC	CASSSPFSSGSIYNEQFF
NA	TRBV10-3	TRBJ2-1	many	TGTGCCATCAGTGAGTCAGTGGGAACCCAATACAATGAGCAGTTCTTC	CAISESVGTQYNEQFF
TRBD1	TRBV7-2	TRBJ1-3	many	TGTGCCAGCAGCTTGGTCCTAGGGACAGGGTACGCTGGAAACACCATATATTTT	CASSLVLGTGYAGNTIYF
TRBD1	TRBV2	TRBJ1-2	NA	TGTGCCAGCATTGACAGGGGGCTATATGGCTACACCTTC	CASIDRGLYGYTF
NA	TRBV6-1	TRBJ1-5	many	TGTGCCAGCAGAGGGTGGGAATGGAATCAGCCCCAGCATTTT	CASRGWEWNQPQHF
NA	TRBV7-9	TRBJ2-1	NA	TGTGCCAGCAGCCCCCCCGAGCGTGTCCAGTTCTTC	CASSPPERVQFF
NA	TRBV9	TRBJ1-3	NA	TGTGCCAGCAGCGAGGGGGACTTTGAAAACACCATATATTTT	CASSEGDFENTIYF
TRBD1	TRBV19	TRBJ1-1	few	TGTGCCAGTAGTATAGCTTTTCAGGGGACAGTATGGACTGAAGCTTTCTTT	CASSIAFQGTVWTEAFF
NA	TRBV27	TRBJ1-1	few	TGTGCCAGCAGCTCGGGGCCAGGGACCACTGAAGCTTTCTTT	CASSSGPGTTEAFF
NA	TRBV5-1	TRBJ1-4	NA	TGCGCCAGCAGCTTGAGCCAGGGTAATGAAAAACTGTTTTTT	CASSLSQGNEKLFF
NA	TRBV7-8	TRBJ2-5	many	TGTGCCAGCAGCTATCTGTGGGGGCAAGAGACCCAGTACTTC	CASSYLWGQETQYF
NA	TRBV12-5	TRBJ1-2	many	TGTGCTAGTGGTTTGGTCCCTCCAGGTAACTATGGCTACACCTTC	CASGLVPPGNYGYTF
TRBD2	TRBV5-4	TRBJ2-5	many	TGTGCCAGCAGCTTGGAGCTAGCGGGGGGAATCCTGGGGGAGACCCAGTACTTC	CASSLELAGGILGETQYF
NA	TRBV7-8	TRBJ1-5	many	TGTGCCAGCAGGAGACAGGCCGGGCAGCCCCAGCATTTT	CASRRQAGQPQHF
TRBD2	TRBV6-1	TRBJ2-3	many	TGTGCCAGCAGGGTGGGGCGGGAGGATCGAACAGATACGCAGTATTTT	CASRVGREDRTDTQYF
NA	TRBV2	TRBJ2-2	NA	TGTGCCTTCAGGAGTGACACCGGGGAGCTGTTTTTT	CAFRSDTGELFF
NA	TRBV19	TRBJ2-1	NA	TGTGCCAGTACCACGGGACTTATGTACAATGAGCAGTTCTTC	CASTTGLMYNEQFF
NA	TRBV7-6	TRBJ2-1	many	TGTGCCAGCAGCTTAGGCAGGGATGGTAGCTCCTACAATGAGCAGTTCTTC	CASSLGRDGSSYNEQFF
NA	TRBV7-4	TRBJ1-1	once	TGTGCCAGCAGCTTAGCCGTCCTGGGCACTGAAGCTTTCTTT	CASSLAVLGTEAFF
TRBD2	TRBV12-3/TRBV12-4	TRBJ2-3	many	TGTGCCAGCAGTTTACCCAGGACTAGCGGGACCACAGATACGCAGTATTTT	CASSLPRTSGTTDTQYF
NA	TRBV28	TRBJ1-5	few	TGTGCCAGCAGTTTATATGACGCCCAGCATTTT	CASSLYDAQHF
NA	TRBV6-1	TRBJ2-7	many	TGTGCCAGCAGCGAGGACAGCACTGCGCCACGCTACGAGCAGTACTTC	CASSEDSTAPRYEQYF
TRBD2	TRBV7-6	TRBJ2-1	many	TGTGCCAGCAGCTTAATAGGGGTAGCGGGAGTGTACGGTGAGCAGTTCTTC	CASSLIGVAGVYGEQFF
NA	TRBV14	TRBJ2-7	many	TGTGCCAGCAGCCCAGCCCGCCTCTACGAGCAGTACTTC	CASSPARLYEQYF
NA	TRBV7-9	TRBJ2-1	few	TGTGCCAGCAGCTTATCGCAGAAACCCTACAATGAGCAGTTCTTC	CASSLSQKPYNEQFF
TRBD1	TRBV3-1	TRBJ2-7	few	TGTGCCAGCAGCCAAGGGTTACAGGGGACCTACGAGCAGTACTTC	CASSQGLQGTYEQYF
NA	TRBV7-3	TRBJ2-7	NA	TGTGCCAGCAGCTTAAATGGCGGGGAGAGCTCCTACGAGCAGTACTTC	CASSLNGGESSYEQYF
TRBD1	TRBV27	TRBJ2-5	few	TGTGCCAGCAGTCCAGACAGGGGGCGGTATCGGGAGACCCAGTACTTC	CASSPDRGRYRETQYF
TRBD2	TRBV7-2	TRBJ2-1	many	TGTGCCAGCAGCTGGTTAGGGCGACTAGCGGGGTTGCCCTACAATGAGCAGTTCTTC	CASSWLGRLAGLPYNEQFF
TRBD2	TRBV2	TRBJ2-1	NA	TGTGCCAGCGGGGAGGAACTAGCGAGGGATGAGCAGTTCTTC	CASGEELARDEQFF
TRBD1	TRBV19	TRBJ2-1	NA	TGTGCCAGTAGTTCCGGGGACAGCTTCGCCAATGAGCAGTTCTTC	CASSSGDSFANEQFF
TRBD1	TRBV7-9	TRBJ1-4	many	TGTGCCAGCAAGCGGGACAGGAATGAAAAACTGTTTTTT	CASKRDRNEKLFF
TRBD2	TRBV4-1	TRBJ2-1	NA	TGCGCCAGCAGCCAAGTTAGCGGGGGTTTCTACAATGAGCAGTTCTTC	CASSQVSGGFYNEQFF
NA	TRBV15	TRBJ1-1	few	TGTGCCACCAGCAGAGATATGGAGGGAGCGAACACTGAAGCTTTCTTT	CATSRDMEGANTEAFF
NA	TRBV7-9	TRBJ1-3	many	TGTGCCAGCAGGTCCCCCGGGACCTCTGGAAACACCATATATTTT	CASRSPGTSGNTIYF
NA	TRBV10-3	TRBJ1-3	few	TGTGCCATCAGTGAGTGGCGGGTAAACAGCTCTGGAAACACCATATATTTT	CAISEWRVNSSGNTIYF
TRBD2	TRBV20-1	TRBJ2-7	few	TGCAGTGCTAGCGCGTTTACTAGCGGGAGTTCCCACGAGCAGTACTTC	CSASAFTSGSSHEQYF
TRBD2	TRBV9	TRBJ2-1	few	TGTGCCAGCAGCGTAGTGGGAGTCGGGACTAGCCAACTTAGAGAGCAGTTCTTC	CASSVVGVGTSQLREQFF
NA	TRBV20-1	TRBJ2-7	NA	TGCAGTGCCCCAGGGCTTTCCTACGAGCAGTACTTC	CSAPGLSYEQYF
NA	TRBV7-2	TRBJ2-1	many	TGTGCCAGCAGCTTAGTTGCGGCCAGCTCCTACAATGAGCAGTTCTTC	CASSLVAASSYNEQFF
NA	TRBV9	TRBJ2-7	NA	TGTGCCAGCAGCGTAGGAACTAGCCTTCGGTACGAGCAGTACTTC	CASSVGTSLRYEQYF